The clone carrying this T cell receptor beta chain was counted at least ten times. Its antigen is not known. General study points: The larger cohort examined one V-J beta rearrangement, not whole repertoires.

The length of the CDR3 is 14 residues. The V end was cut by 8 bases, the J end by 2 bases, with 15 bases between. The germline CDR1 and CDR2 sequences are SGHVS and FQNEAQ. After constant-region reverse-primer amplification, full-length variable regions underwent semi-nested PCR with Nested Universal Primer A. MiXCR was run by TCRdb on the 5' RACE reads, yielding one entry per CDR3 protein. This sample has approximately 60,000 distinct CDR3 sequences; around 21% occur once, and the top ten carry 2.5% to 4%. Tregs were sorted as CD4+CD25+CD127-/low cells. This sequence joins TRBV7-8 and TRBJ2-5; the D gene is possibly TRBD1 (6 bases). Sequenced: tumor-infiltrating Tregs sorted from the breast tumor. This clonotype was obtained from a female donor with breast cancer. CDR3 region: CASGLGAPQETQYF. The CDR3 nucleotides are TGTGCCAGCGGATTGGGGGCCCCACAAGAGACCCAGTACTTC. The complete variable domain, with remaining parts taken from reference TRBV7-8 and TRBJ2-5, reads GAGVSQSPRYKVAKRGQDVALRCDPISGHVSLFWYQQALGQGPEFLTYFQNEAQLDKSGLPSDRFFAERPEGSVSTLKIQRTQQEDSAVYLCASGLGAPQETQYFGPGTRLLVL.